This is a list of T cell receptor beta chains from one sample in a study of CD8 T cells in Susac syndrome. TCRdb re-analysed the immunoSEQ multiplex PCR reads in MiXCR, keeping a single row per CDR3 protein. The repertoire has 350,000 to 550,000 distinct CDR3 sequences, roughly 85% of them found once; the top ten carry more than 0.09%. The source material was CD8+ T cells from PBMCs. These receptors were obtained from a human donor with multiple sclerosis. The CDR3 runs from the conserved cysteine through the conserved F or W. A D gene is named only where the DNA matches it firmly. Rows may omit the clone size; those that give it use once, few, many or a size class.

cdr3_aa: CASSSDRDRASYEQYF
cdr3_nt: TGTGCCAGCAGCTCAGACCGGGACAGGGCGTCCTACGAGCAGTACTTC
j_call: TRBJ2-7
cdr3_length: 16
d_call: TRBD1
clone_size: -
v_call: TRBV5-5

cdr3_aa: CASSSLRQGPTYEQYF
cdr3_nt: TGTGCCAGCAGCTCATTACGACAGGGACCGACCTACGAGCAGTACTTC
j_call: TRBJ2-7
cdr3_length: 16
d_call: TRBD1
clone_size: -
v_call: TRBV7-3

cdr3_aa: CASSRTAVEKLFF
cdr3_nt: TGTGCCAGCAGCCGTACCGCTGTTGAAAAACTGTTTTTT
j_call: TRBJ1-4
cdr3_length: 13
d_call: -
clone_size: -
v_call: TRBV7-9

cdr3_aa: CSVVWFTDTEAFF
cdr3_nt: TGCAGCGTTGTGTGGTTTACGGACACTGAAGCTTTCTTT
j_call: TRBJ1-1
cdr3_length: 13
d_call: -
clone_size: -
v_call: TRBV29-1

cdr3_aa: CASSQSGGNQPQHF
cdr3_nt: TGTGCCAGTAGCCAGAGTGGTGGCAATCAGCCCCAGCATTTT
j_call: TRBJ1-5
cdr3_length: 14
d_call: -
clone_size: once
v_call: TRBV19

cdr3_aa: CASSEGATAYGYTF
cdr3_nt: TGTGCCAGCAGTGAAGGAGCGACCGCCTATGGCTACACCTTC
j_call: TRBJ1-2
cdr3_length: 14
d_call: -
clone_size: -
v_call: TRBV2

cdr3_aa: CASSLSVGGWGSGANVLTF
cdr3_nt: TGTGCCAGCAGTCTCAGTGTGGGGGGCTGGGGCTCTGGGGCCAACGTCCTGACTTTC
j_call: TRBJ2-6
cdr3_length: 19
d_call: -
clone_size: -
v_call: TRBV6-1

cdr3_aa: CASTSRAVAYEQYF
cdr3_nt: TGTGCCAGCACTAGTAGGGCGGTGGCCTACGAGCAGTACTTC
j_call: TRBJ2-7
cdr3_length: 14
d_call: -
clone_size: -
v_call: TRBV5-6

cdr3_aa: CASSQFGNDYEQYF
cdr3_nt: TGTGCCAGCAGCCAGTTCGGAAACGACTACGAGCAGTACTTC
j_call: TRBJ2-7
cdr3_length: 14
d_call: -
clone_size: -
v_call: TRBV14

cdr3_aa: CASSVADMGSYEQYF
cdr3_nt: TGTGCCAGCAGCGTAGCGGACATGGGTTCCTACGAGCAGTACTTC
j_call: TRBJ2-7
cdr3_length: 15
d_call: -
clone_size: -
v_call: TRBV12-3/TRBV12-4